Listed below are T cell receptor beta chains from one sample, sequenced in a study of CD8 T cells in ankylosing spondylitis. In TCRdb, the 5' RACE reads were re-called with MiXCR into one record per CDR3 protein. In the table there are around 430,000 distinct CDR3 sequences, roughly 18% of which are singletons. Sequenced material: blood, either unsorted or a sorted T cell fraction (not recorded which). These receptors came from a male donor with ankylosing spondylitis. The CDR3 runs from the conserved cysteine through the conserved F or W. The order of the fields is J gene, D gene, V gene, CDR3 protein. The D gene is left open where the match is weak.

J: TRBJ2-5; D: TRBD1; V: TRBV7-2; CDR3: CASSPRGQRFVMETQYF
J: TRBJ2-6; D: .; V: TRBV7-8; CDR3: CASSGNSGANVLTF
J: TRBJ1-5; D: TRBD1; V: TRBV3-1; CDR3: CASSQSDRGGNQPQHF
J: TRBJ2-4; D: .; V: TRBV20-1; CDR3: CSAHSDSKNIQYF
J: TRBJ1-6; D: .; V: TRBV28; CDR3: CASTPRVGYNSPLHF
J: TRBJ1-2; D: TRBD1; V: TRBV5-1; CDR3: CASSLETDRARYGYTF
J: TRBJ1-6; D: .; V: TRBV21-1; CDR3: CASSLGDRGFVGRVPLHF
J: TRBJ2-4; D: .; V: TRBV7-2; CDR3: CASSSQGLLAKNIQYF
J: TRBJ1-1; D: .; V: TRBV7-9; CDR3: CASINPGIEAFF
J: TRBJ2-1; D: .; V: TRBV19; CDR3: CASANRLDRTYNEQFF
J: TRBJ2-7; D: .; V: TRBV7-9; CDR3: CASSLALDEQYF
J: TRBJ2-6; D: TRBD2; V: TRBV27; CDR3: CASRTSGGSGANVLTF
J: TRBJ2-1; D: .; V: TRBV20-1; CDR3: CSGSIWRGFPTGEQFF
J: TRBJ1-1; D: .; V: TRBV29-1; CDR3: CSVNRVLGVTEAFF
J: TRBJ2-7; D: .; V: TRBV4-2; CDR3: CASSPRDGEVQYF
J: TRBJ1-1; D: TRBD1; V: TRBV5-6; CDR3: CASSPDRGREGTEAFF
J: TRBJ2-3; D: .; V: TRBV20-1; CDR3: CSATHRTDTQYF